These 8 T cell receptor beta chains were sequenced from one sample in a study of blood T cell repertoires in COVID-19. The method was immunoSEQ multiplex PCR; TCRdb's version includes in-frame clones alone and lacks a portion of them. The table includes hundreds of thousands of clones, approximately 84% detected once. Sequencing was performed on peripheral blood. The receptors here all came from an elderly woman with acute or convalescent COVID-19.

V usage is TRBV5-1 and J usage is TRBJ2-1; perhaps TRBD2 as D (5 bases). Trimming stripped 2 bases from V and 5 bases from J, with 11 bases between. Germline CDR1 and CDR2: SGHRS and YFSETQ. The CDR3 is made up of 14 amino acids. DNA of the CDR3: TGCGCCAGCAGCTTCAGTGGAGGAAACAATGAGCAGTTCTTC. Encoded protein: CASSFSGGNNEQFF.

The J gene is TRBJ1-4, the V gene TRBV10-2, with a possible D match to TRBD1 (6 bases). CDR1 and CDR2 from the germline V gene are WSHSY and SAAADI. This CDR3 has 13 residues. The ends were cut back, 6 bases at V and 10 bases at J, with 15 bases in the middle. The CDR3 loop is CASRGAQVGKLFF. The CDR3 DNA reads as TGCGCCAGCAGGGGGGCCCAGGTCGGAAAACTGTTTTTT.

V usage is TRBV6-5 and J usage is TRBJ2-7; TRBD2 agrees at 10 bases. Trimming at V came to 5 bases and at J to 3 bases, leaving 4 bases not matched to a gene. CDR1 is MNHEY, CDR2 SVGAGI, per germline. There are 14 residues in the CDR3. CDR3 amino acids: CASSRTSGIYEQYF. The CDR3 DNA is TGTGCCAGCAGTCGGACTAGCGGAATCTACGAGCAGTACTTC.

CDR3 nucleotides: TGTGCCAGCAGCTCGGGACTAGCGGGAGTTAATGAGCAGTTCTTC. It is translated as CASSSGLAGVNEQFF. This chain links TRBV11-2 with TRBJ2-1; 14 bases match TRBD2. The V gene end was trimmed by 4 bases and the J gene end by 7 bases; junction bases not matched to a gene: 3. The CDR3 consists of 15 residues. Germline CDR1 reads SGHAT; CDR2 reads FQNNGV.

This clone appeared a few times. The chain employs TRBV30 and TRBJ1-4; D may be TRBD1 (5 bases). V was trimmed by 1 base and J by 3 bases, leaving 6 bases between them. CDR1 and CDR2 (germline): GTSNPN, SVGIG (reference sequence). The CDR3 is 13 residues long. As DNA, the CDR3 is TGTGCCTGGAGTGACAGGCCTAATGAAAAACTGTTTTTT. It is translated as CAWSDRPNEKLFF.

J is TRBJ1-3 and V is TRBV9; D remains unclear. CDR3 length: 16 amino acids. Looked up from germline, CDR1 is SGDLS and CDR2 is YYNGEE. With 0 bases removed from V and 4 bases from J, the gap between germline ends came to 14 bases. The CDR3 reads CASSVEVEGSGNTIYF. The CDR3 DNA reads TGTGCCAGCAGCGTAGAGGTAGAGGGTTCGGGAAACACCATATATTTT.

The CDR3: CASSPRTGVPPNYGYTF. CDR3 DNA: TGTGCCAGCAGTCCGCGGACAGGGGTGCCGCCTAACTATGGCTACACCTTC. The chain has TRBV27 and TRBJ1-2; 9 positions match TRBD1. This CDR3 contains 17 residues. Trimming removed 5 bases from V and 0 bases from J; junction bases left unmatched: 10. Germline assignment: CDR1 MNHEY and CDR2 SMNVEV (reference sequence).

The table lists this clone with a count of one. The CDR3 here is CASSEDSSWLAGWGKRYF. CDR3 bases: TGTGCCAGCAGTGAAGATTCCTCCTGGCTAGCGGGATGGGGGAAGAGGTACTTC. The chain couples TRBV6-1 to TRBJ2-7, with 9 bases lining up with TRBD2. This CDR3 comprises 18 residues. Per the germline V gene, CDR1 is MNHNS and CDR2 is SASEGT. After removal of 1 base from V and 12 bases from J, the junction contained 22 bases not matched to a gene.